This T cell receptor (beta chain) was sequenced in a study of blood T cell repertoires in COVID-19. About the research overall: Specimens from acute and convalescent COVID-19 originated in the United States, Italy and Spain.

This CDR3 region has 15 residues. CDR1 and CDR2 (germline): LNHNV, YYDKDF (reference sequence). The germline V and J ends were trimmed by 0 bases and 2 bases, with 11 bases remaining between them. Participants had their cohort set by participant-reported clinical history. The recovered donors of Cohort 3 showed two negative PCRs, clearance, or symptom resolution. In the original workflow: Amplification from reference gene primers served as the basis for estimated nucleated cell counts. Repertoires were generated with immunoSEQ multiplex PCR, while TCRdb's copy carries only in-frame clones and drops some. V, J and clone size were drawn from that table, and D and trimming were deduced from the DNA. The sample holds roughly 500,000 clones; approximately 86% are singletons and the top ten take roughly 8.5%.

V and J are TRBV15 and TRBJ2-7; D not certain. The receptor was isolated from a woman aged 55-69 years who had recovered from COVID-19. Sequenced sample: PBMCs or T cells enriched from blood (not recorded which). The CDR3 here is CATSRDRVTTYEQYF. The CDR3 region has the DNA TGTGCCACCAGCAGAGATCGGGTGACGACCTACGAGCAGTACTTC.